These 4 T cell receptor beta chains came from one sample sequenced in a study of post-analysis software for immune sequencing data. Broader study findings: Comparison of patients with controls showed roughly five TRBV segments more frequent in patients, TRBV5-6, TRBV5-1 and TRBV20-1 among them.

Presence of unique molecular identifiers characterized the TCR beta cDNA libraries. One entry per CDR3 protein, called by TCRdb with MiXCR from the PCR reads. The repertoire includes about 540,000 distinct CDR3 sequences, 34% of them detected once, and 4.5% to 7.5% sits in the top ten. No antigen has been identified for these receptors. The specimen sequenced was blood. These receptors all come from a girl younger than 18 with multiple sclerosis.

The rearrangement links TRBV20-1 to TRBJ1-1, with no clear D. Between the trimmed V and J ends, which lost 6 bases and 0 bases, there was a span of 11 bases. Germline CDR1 DFQATT, CDR2 SNEGSKA (reference sequence). The CDR3 has 13 residues. The CDR3: CSARTGMNTEAFF. The CDR3 coding sequence is TGCAGTGCGAGGACCGGGATGAACACTGAAGCTTTCTTT.

This clonotype appeared a few times. The chain carries TRBV9 and TRBJ1-1, with D uncertain. V lost 0 bases and J lost 1, with 7 bases in between. Germline V gene lookup returns CDR1 SGDLS and CDR2 YYNGEE. The CDR3 runs to 14 residues. CDR3 sequence reads: CASSVGAANTEAFF. The CDR3 DNA reads as TGTGCCAGCAGCGTAGGGGCAGCGAACACTGAAGCTTTCTTT.

This chain links TRBV9 with TRBJ2-5; 13 nucleotides line up with TRBD2. The V segment lost 3 bases and the J segment 4 bases; nucleotides outside the gene matches: 6. The CDR3 consists of 16 residues. Germline CDR1 and CDR2: SGDLS and YYNGEE. CDR3 DNA sequence: TGTGCCAGCAGCGCCCGGACTAGCGGGAGAGTAGAGACCCAGTACTTC. This gives the protein CASSARTSGRVETQYF.

V usage is TRBV4-2 and J usage is TRBJ1-4; 10 positions agree with TRBD1. V shed 5 bases, J shed 3 bases, and the junction held 3 bases outside the gene matches. Germline V lookup: CDR1 LGHNA, CDR2 YNFKEQ. The CDR3 runs to 15 residues. CDR3 in amino acids: CASSWDRGPNEKLFF. The CDR3 nucleotides read TGTGCCAGCAGCTGGGACAGGGGTCCTAATGAAAAACTGTTTTTT.